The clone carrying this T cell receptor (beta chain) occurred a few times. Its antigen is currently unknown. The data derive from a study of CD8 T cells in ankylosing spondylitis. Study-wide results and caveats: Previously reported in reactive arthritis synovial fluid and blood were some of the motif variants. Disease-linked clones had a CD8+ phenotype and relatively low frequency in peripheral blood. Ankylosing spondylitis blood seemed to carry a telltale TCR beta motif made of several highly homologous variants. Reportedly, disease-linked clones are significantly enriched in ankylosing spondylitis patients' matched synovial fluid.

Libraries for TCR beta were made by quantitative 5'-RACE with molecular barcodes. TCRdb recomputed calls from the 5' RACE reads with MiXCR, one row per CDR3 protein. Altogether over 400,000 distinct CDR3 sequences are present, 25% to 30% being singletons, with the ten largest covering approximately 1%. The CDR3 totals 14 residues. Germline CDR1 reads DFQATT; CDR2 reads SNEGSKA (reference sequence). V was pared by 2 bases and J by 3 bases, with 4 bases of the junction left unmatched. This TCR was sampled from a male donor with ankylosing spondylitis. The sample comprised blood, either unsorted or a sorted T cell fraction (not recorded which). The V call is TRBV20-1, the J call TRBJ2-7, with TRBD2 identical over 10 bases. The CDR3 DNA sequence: TGCAGTGCTAGACCCGGACTAGCGGACTACGAGCAGTACTTC. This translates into CSARPGLADYEQYF.